The 27 T cell receptor beta chains below all came from one sample that was sequenced in a study of control samples from healthy donors and cancer patients. Method: immunoSEQ multiplex PCR; TCRdb's copy keeps in-frame clones and lacks some. The sample holds roughly 99,000 clones, roughly 86% seen once. The sequencing sample was made of blood. These receptors were obtained from a man aged 55 to 70 in good health.

V usage is TRBV7-8 and J usage is TRBJ2-5, with D possibly TRBD2 on 5 matching bases. This CDR3 is 13 amino acids long. Germline V gene data show CDR1 as SGHVS and CDR2 as FQNEAQ. The V and J ends lost 5 bases and 5 bases respectively, with 12 bases between them. CDR3: CASSPPPGETQYF. As DNA, the CDR3 is TGTGCCAGCAGCCCCCCCCCGGGGGAGACCCAGTACTTC. Filled out from reference TRBV7-8 and TRBJ2-5, the complete variable domain reads GAGVSQSPRYKVAKRGQDVALRCDPISGHVSLFWYQQALGQGPEFLTYFQNEAQLDKSGLPSDRFFAERPEGSVSTLKIQRTQQEDSAVYLCASSPPPGETQYFGPGTRLLVL.

A single count supports this clone. The chain employs TRBV30 and TRBJ2-1; tentatively, D is TRBD1 (5 bases). V gave up 2 bases and J gave up 6 bases, with 23 bases separating them. The length of the CDR3 is 17 residues. The germline V gene encodes CDR1 GTSNPN and CDR2 SVGIG (reference sequence). CDR3 sequence: CAWSPTRTFRSANEQFF. The CDR3 bases are TGTGCCTGGAGTCCAACCCGGACATTCAGGTCCGCCAATGAGCAGTTCTTC.

About this clone itself: This CDR3 is also generated by other DNA sequences in the sample. CDR3 sequence (DNA): TGTGCCAGCAGTGAAGGGGGGATGAACACTGAAGCTTTCTTT. It specifies CASSEGGMNTEAFF. This chain joins TRBV6-1 and TRBJ1-1; D is possibly TRBD1 (5 bases). Germline V CDR1 and CDR2: MNHNS, SASEGT. The CDR3 loop spans 14 amino acids. Between the trimmed V and J ends, which lost 1 base and 0 bases, there was a span of 6 bases.

The chain joins TRBV5-8 to TRBJ1-5; weak D call: TRBD1 (5 bases). The CDR3 totals 15 residues. The V and J ends lost 4 bases and 2 bases respectively, with 13 bases between them. Germline CDR1 and CDR2: SGHTS and YDEGEE. The CDR3 DNA sequence: TGTGCCAGCAGCCTCCCGGGGGGTGGCAATCAGCCCCAGCATTTT. It yields the protein CASSLPGGGNQPQHF.

The genes are TRBV10-3 and TRBJ2-5, with 10 nucleotides matching TRBD1. With V trimmed by 9 bases and J by 5 bases, 3 bases remained unmatched. CDR1 and CDR2 from the germline V gene are ENHRY and SYGVKD. The CDR3 sequence is 12 residues long. CDR3 residues: CAISDRGETQYF. The CDR3 DNA reads TGTGCCATATCGGACAGGGGGGAGACCCAGTACTTC.

This chain joins TRBV7-8 and TRBJ1-4; no clear D. Trimming shortened V by 3 bases and J by 4 bases, and 6 bases separated the two germline ends. CDR3 length equals 13 residues. Germline V gene data show CDR1 as SGHVS and CDR2 as FQNEAQ. CDR3 protein: CASSFRDNEKLFF. The CDR3 DNA reads TGTGCCAGCAGCTTCCGGGATAATGAAAAACTGTTTTTT.

The rearrangement links TRBV6-5 to TRBJ2-3, with unresolved D. Trimming removed 3 bases at V and 1 base at J, with 8 bases between. The germline V gene encodes CDR1 MNHEY and CDR2 SVGAGI. The CDR3 sequence is 14 residues long. The CDR3 coding sequence is TGTGCCAGCAGTTATGTGGCGGGCACAGATACGCAGTATTTT. It specifies CASSYVAGTDTQYF.

CDR3 DNA: TGTGCCAGCAGTTTCACAGTGTTGGTTGAGCAGTTCTTC. Its translation: CASSFTVLVEQFF. The V and J genes are TRBV12-3 or TRBV12-4 and TRBJ2-1, with no clear D. V gave up 3 bases and J gave up 9 bases, with 12 bases separating them. The CDR3 runs to 13 residues.

The CDR3 protein is CAWSAGTIPNIQYF. The CDR3 DNA follows: TGTGCCTGGAGTGCCGGGACAATCCCAAACATTCAGTACTTC. The rearrangement joins TRBV30 to TRBJ2-4; D perhaps matches TRBD1 (6 bases). CDR1 is GTSNPN and CDR2 is SVGIG in the germline V gene (reference sequence). V lost 1 base and J lost 6, with 13 bases in between. There are 14 residues in the CDR3.

The chain has TRBV15 and TRBJ1-5; possible D gene TRBD1, 5 bases. Trimming took 3 bases from V and 6 from J, leaving 12 bases between them. The CDR3 consists of 14 residues. Germline loops: CDR1 LNHNV, CDR2 YYDKDF (reference sequence). As DNA, the CDR3 is TGTGCCACCAGCAGGGAAAGGGGCGGTCAGCCCCAGCATTTT. Translating gives CATSRERGGQPQHF.

The chain links TRBV7-2 to TRBJ2-1; TRBD1 matches at 9 bases. The V gene's germline CDR1 is SGHTA and CDR2 FQGNSA. The CDR3 consists of 15 residues. J lost 2 bases, V lost 5 bases, and 4 bases had no gene match. CDR3 amino acids: CASSLRDRAYNEQFF. The CDR3 bases are TGTGCCAGCAGCCTCCGGGACAGGGCCTACAATGAGCAGTTCTTC.

This chain uses TRBV30 with TRBJ2-2, with D hard to call. This CDR3 is 17 amino acids long. Between the trimmed V and J ends, which lost 2 bases and 1 base, there was a span of 17 bases. The germline CDR1 and CDR2 sequences are GTSNPN and SVGIG (reference sequence). For the CDR3, the DNA is TGTGCCTGGAGTTTGGGAAGGACCACCAAGAACACCGGGGAGCTGTTTTTT. Translation: CAWSLGRTTKNTGELFF.

In this sample, this clone turned up once. The chain combines TRBV24-1 with TRBJ2-1, with D unclear. CDR1 KGHDR and CDR2 SFDVKD come from the germline V gene. With 2 bases removed from V and 4 bases from J, the gap between germline ends came to 2 bases. This CDR3 spans 12 amino acids. CDR3 amino acids: CATSDSYNEQFF. The CDR3 DNA reads as TGTGCCACCAGTGATTCGTACAATGAGCAGTTCTTC.

V is TRBV24-1 and J is TRBJ2-7, with D possibly matching TRBD2 (6 bases). Germline V gene lookup returns CDR1 KGHDR and CDR2 SFDVKD. V was trimmed by 5 bases and J by 0 bases, leaving 16 bases between them. The CDR3 is 16 amino acids. The CDR3 nucleotides are TGTGCCACCAGTGGGCCGAGCGGGCCAAACTCCTACGAGCAGTACTTC. It yields the protein CATSGPSGPNSYEQYF.

The chain carries TRBV5-1 and TRBJ2-3; the D call may be TRBD1 or TRBD2 (5 bases each). Trimming took off 4 bases at V and 0 bases at J, with 15 bases between the two ends. The CDR3 runs to 16 residues. The V gene's germline CDR1 is SGHRS and CDR2 YFSETQ. The CDR3 is CASSVRDRPSTDTQYF. The CDR3 coding sequence is TGCGCCAGCAGCGTCCGGGACCGCCCTAGCACAGATACGCAGTATTTT.

The genes are TRBV28 and TRBJ2-2; D unresolved. Per germline, CDR1 MDHEN and CDR2 SYDVKM. The CDR3 spans 12 residues. V lost 5 bases to trimming and J lost 7 bases, with 8 bases between them. The CDR3 is CASSRMSGELFF. The CDR3 nucleotides read TGTGCCAGCAGTCGAATGAGCGGGGAGCTGTTTTTT.

The V and J genes are TRBV28 and TRBJ1-5, with unresolved D. The V and J ends lost 5 bases and 2 bases respectively, with 10 bases between them. CDR3 length: 14 residues. The germline CDR1 and CDR2 sequences are MDHEN and SYDVKM. Here the CDR3 reads CASSPTDGNQPQHF. The DNA of the CDR3 is TGTGCCAGCAGTCCTACCGACGGCAATCAGCCCCAGCATTTT.

This chain links TRBV24-1 with TRBJ2-1; the D gene is possibly TRBD1 (6 bases). Germline V gives CDR1 KGHDR, CDR2 SFDVKD. CDR3 length equals 17 residues. V gave up 0 bases and J gave up 8 bases, with 19 bases separating them. This CDR3 reads CATSDLRATGRADEQFF. CDR3 DNA: TGTGCCACCAGTGATTTGAGGGCTACAGGGCGGGCGGATGAGCAGTTCTTC.

The chain is built from TRBV5-1 and TRBJ1-4; D might be TRBD1 (6 bases). This CDR3 region has 14 residues. CDR1 SGHRS and CDR2 YFSETQ come from the germline V gene. With 2 bases removed from V and 5 bases from J, the gap between germline ends came to 10 bases. The DNA of the CDR3 is TGCGCCAGCAGCTTCGACAGGCAAAATGAAAAACTGTTTTTT. It encodes CASSFDRQNEKLFF.

The chain recombines TRBV21-1 with TRBJ1-1. TRBV21-1 has pseudogene status. This CDR3 contains 14 residues. In DNA, the CDR3 is TGTGCCAGCAGCGCCCACCGGTGGGACACTGAAGCTTTCTTT. Its translation: CASSAHRWDTEAFF.

V and J are TRBV5-1 and TRBJ1-3; no firm D call. V lost 5 bases and J lost 2, with 14 bases in between. The CDR3 is 15 amino acids. Germline V lookup: CDR1 SGHRS, CDR2 YFSETQ. The CDR3: CASRHDTAAGNTIYF. The CDR3, as DNA: TGCGCCAGCAGACACGACACCGCAGCTGGAAACACCATATATTTT.

The genes are TRBV4-1 and TRBJ2-7; D call uncertain. Germline-derived CDR1 and CDR2 are MGHRA and YSYEKL. CDR3 length: 13 amino acids. Trimming cost V 1 base and J 7 bases, with 11 bases left between them. CDR3 bases: TGCGCCAGCAGCCAAGTCGGTTCAAGGGAGCAGTACTTC. Translation: CASSQVGSREQYF.

CDR3 nucleotides: TGTGCCAGCAGCCCGCGACGGATAACCTACAATGAGCAGTTCTTC. Protein: CASSPRRITYNEQFF. The gene calls are TRBV3-1 (or the pseudogene TRBV3-2) and TRBJ2-1, with no clear D. V gave up 4 bases and J gave up 2 bases, with 12 bases separating them. CDR3 length: 15 residues. Germline V lookup: CDR1 LGHDT, CDR2 YNNKEL (reference sequence).

The chain couples TRBV4-1 to TRBJ2-7, with D tentatively TRBD1 (5 bases). This CDR3 contains 15 residues. Trimming removed 3 bases from V and 5 bases from J, with 17 bases in between. Germline CDR1 reads MGHRA; CDR2 reads YSYEKL. The CDR3 here is CASSQARVPGDEQYF. The CDR3 bases are TGCGCCAGCAGCCAGGCCAGGGTGCCCGGCGACGAGCAGTACTTC.

The V gene is TRBV10-3, the J gene TRBJ2-5; TRBD1 aligns across 9 bases. This CDR3 has 13 amino acids. V was clipped by 9 bases and J by 3 bases; unmatched bases: 5. Germline values: CDR1 ENHRY, CDR2 SYGVKD. The CDR3 protein is CAIAGTGKETQYF. CDR3 coding DNA: TGTGCCATTGCCGGGACAGGGAAAGAGACCCAGTACTTC.

The table lists this clone with a count of one. This sequence joins TRBV9 and TRBJ2-5, with D uncertain. The germline V and J ends were trimmed by 0 bases and 2 bases, with 8 bases remaining between them. The CDR3 contains 14 residues. CDR1 SGDLS and CDR2 YYNGEE come from the germline V gene. CDR3: CASSVAQFQETQYF. The DNA for the CDR3 is TGTGCCAGCAGCGTAGCCCAATTTCAAGAGACCCAGTACTTC.

V is TRBV9 and J is TRBJ2-1; 11 bases are shared with TRBD2. CDR3 length equals 15 residues. The germline gives CDR1 SGDLS, CDR2 YYNGEE. V shed 0 bases, J shed 9 bases, and the junction held 5 bases outside the gene matches. DNA for the CDR3: TGTGCCAGCAGCGTAGGGGCTAGCGGGGGGACTGAGCAGTTCTTC. This encodes CASSVGASGGTEQFF.